Described below is a single T cell receptor (beta chain) sequence and its context. This CDR3 contains 16 residues. From germline, CDR1 is SGDLS and CDR2 YYNGEE. Trimming removed 0 bases from V and 7 bases from J, with 20 bases in between. The sample comes from a study of shared clonotypes between healthy human individuals. The data were produced by immunoSEQ multiplex PCR, yet TCRdb's version contains in-frame clones alone and is incomplete. This table holds some 660,000 clones, 73% found once. This receptor was identified in a woman under 40 in good health. The sample taken for sequencing was memory CD4+ T cells sorted from blood. Documented subset: CD45RA-negative fraction. The chain has TRBV9 and TRBJ2-7, with TRBD1 as a possible D gene (5 bases). CDR3 nucleotides: TGTGCCAGCAGCGTAGCTATAGGGGTCACCTTGGGGGAGCAGTACTTC. Amino acid sequence: CASSVAIGVTLGEQYF.